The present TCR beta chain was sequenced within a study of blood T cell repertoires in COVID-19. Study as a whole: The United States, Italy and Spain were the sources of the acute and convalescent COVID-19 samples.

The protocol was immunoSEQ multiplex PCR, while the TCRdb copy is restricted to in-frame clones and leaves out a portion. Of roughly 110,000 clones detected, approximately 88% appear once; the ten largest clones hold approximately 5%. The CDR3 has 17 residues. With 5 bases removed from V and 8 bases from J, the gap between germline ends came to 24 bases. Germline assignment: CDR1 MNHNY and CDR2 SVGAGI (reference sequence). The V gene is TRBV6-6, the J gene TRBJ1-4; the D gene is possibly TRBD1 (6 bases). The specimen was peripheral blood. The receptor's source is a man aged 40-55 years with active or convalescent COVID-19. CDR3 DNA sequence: TGTGCCAGCAGTCCTGGCGGCAGGGGACGCTCCGGGGAAAAACTGTTTTTT. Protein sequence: CASSPGGRGRSGEKLFF.